A selection of T cell receptor beta chains follows, all from one sample in a study of Ad26.COV2.S vaccination and SARS-CoV-2 variants. Data came from immunoSEQ multiplex PCR; TCRdb stores just in-frame clones and leaves some out. The repertoire holds 400,000 to 500,000 clones, with around 87% as singletons. Here the sequenced sample was peripheral blood, taken in a trial of Ad26.COV2.S vaccine versus placebo. The receptors were sampled from a person between 18 and 65 years old who received the Ad26.COV2.S COVID-19 vaccine or a placebo. The CDR3 runs from the conserved cysteine through the conserved F or W. D genes are given only for firm matches. Rows give clone size only sometimes, using once, few, many, or a class for an expanded clone.

V gene: TRBV19
clone size: .
D gene: .
CDR3 length: 13
J gene: TRBJ1-4
CDR3 protein: CASSMPNLEELFF
CDR3 DNA: TGTGCCAGTAGTATGCCTAATCTTGAAGAACTGTTTTTT

V gene: TRBV2
clone size: .
D gene: .
CDR3 length: 14
J gene: TRBJ1-5
CDR3 protein: CASSVRLYNQPQHF
CDR3 DNA: TGTGCCAGCAGTGTTAGGCTATACAATCAGCCCCAGCATTTT

V gene: TRBV9
clone size: .
D gene: TRBD2
CDR3 length: 19
J gene: TRBJ2-2
CDR3 protein: CASSALGRGGQGGTGELFF
CDR3 DNA: TGTGCCAGCAGCGCCCTCGGGAGGGGCGGCCAAGGAGGGACCGGGGAGCTGTTTTTT

V gene: TRBV4-3
clone size: .
D gene: .
CDR3 length: 14
J gene: TRBJ2-7
CDR3 protein: CASSQPIASYEQYF
CDR3 DNA: TGCGCCAGCAGCCAACCAATTGCGTCCTACGAGCAGTACTTC

V gene: TRBV7-2
clone size: .
D gene: .
CDR3 length: 14
J gene: TRBJ2-1
CDR3 protein: CASSFRGAANEQFF
CDR3 DNA: TGTGCCAGCAGCTTCCGGGGGGCTGCCAATGAGCAGTTCTTC

V gene: TRBV4-1
clone size: .
D gene: TRBD2
CDR3 length: 14
J gene: TRBJ2-4
CDR3 protein: CASSKGTSTNIQYF
CDR3 DNA: TGCGCCAGCAGCAAAGGGACTAGCACAAACATTCAGTACTTC

V gene: TRBV3-1/TRBV3-2
clone size: .
D gene: .
CDR3 length: 16
J gene: TRBJ2-3
CDR3 protein: CASSPTFPKGTDTQYF
CDR3 DNA: TGTGCCAGCAGCCCAACCTTTCCGAAAGGGACAGATACGCAGTATTTT

V gene: TRBV10-2
clone size: .
D gene: .
CDR3 length: 13
J gene: TRBJ1-2
CDR3 protein: CASSASENYGYTF
CDR3 DNA: TGCGCCAGCAGTGCTTCGGAGAACTATGGCTACACCTTC

V gene: TRBV7-2
clone size: once
D gene: TRBD1
CDR3 length: 15
J gene: TRBJ2-3
CDR3 protein: CASSRRQGAADTQYF
CDR3 DNA: TGTGCCAGCAGCAGGCGACAGGGGGCAGCAGATACGCAGTATTTT

V gene: TRBV6-6
clone size: .
D gene: .
CDR3 length: 15
J gene: TRBJ1-4
CDR3 protein: CASSYRGTTNEKLFF
CDR3 DNA: TGTGCCAGCAGTTACAGGGGGACAACTAATGAAAAACTGTTTTTT

V gene: TRBV11-2
clone size: .
D gene: .
CDR3 length: 15
J gene: TRBJ2-3
CDR3 protein: CASSLDWAGADTQYF
CDR3 DNA: TGTGCCAGCAGCTTAGACTGGGCCGGTGCAGATACGCAGTATTTT

V gene: TRBV5-1
clone size: once
D gene: TRBD1
CDR3 length: 14
J gene: TRBJ2-7
CDR3 protein: CASSPGQGAGEQYF
CDR3 DNA: TGCGCCAGCAGCCCTGGACAGGGGGCTGGCGAGCAGTACTTC

V gene: TRBV4-1
clone size: .
D gene: TRBD1
CDR3 length: 16
J gene: TRBJ2-5
CDR3 protein: CASSHTPGTGEETQYF
CDR3 DNA: TGCGCCAGCAGCCATACTCCCGGGACAGGGGAAGAGACCCAGTACTTC

V gene: TRBV30
clone size: few
D gene: .
CDR3 length: 15
J gene: TRBJ1-6
CDR3 protein: CAWSREAGRNSPLHF
CDR3 DNA: TGTGCCTGGAGCAGAGAGGCAGGGAGGAATTCACCCCTCCACTTT

V gene: TRBV7-2
clone size: .
D gene: TRBD1
CDR3 length: 15
J gene: TRBJ1-4
CDR3 protein: CASSQTTGSGAKLFF
CDR3 DNA: TGTGCCAGCAGCCAAACGACAGGGTCGGGAGCGAAACTGTTTTTT

V gene: TRBV28
clone size: .
D gene: .
CDR3 length: 13
J gene: TRBJ1-1
CDR3 protein: CASSYRMNTEAFF
CDR3 DNA: TGTGCCAGCAGCTATCGTATGAACACTGAAGCTTTCTTT

V gene: TRBV11-2
clone size: .
D gene: TRBD2
CDR3 length: 13
J gene: TRBJ2-1
CDR3 protein: CASSSELAGSQFF
CDR3 DNA: TGTGCCAGCAGCTCGGAACTAGCGGGGTCTCAGTTCTTC

V gene: TRBV2
clone size: .
D gene: .
CDR3 length: 11
J gene: TRBJ2-5
CDR3 protein: CASSSKETQYF
CDR3 DNA: TGTGCCAGCAGCTCCAAGGAGACCCAGTACTTC

V gene: TRBV29-1
clone size: .
D gene: TRBD2
CDR3 length: 13
J gene: TRBJ2-5
CDR3 protein: CSARTYGGETQYF
CDR3 DNA: TGCAGCGCCCGGACTTACGGGGGGGAGACCCAGTACTTC

V gene: TRBV10-3
clone size: .
D gene: .
CDR3 length: 17
J gene: TRBJ2-2
CDR3 protein: CAISESQAGVGPGELFF
CDR3 DNA: TGTGCCATCAGTGAGTCGCAAGCTGGAGTAGGGCCCGGGGAGCTGTTTTTT

V gene: TRBV6-6
clone size: .
D gene: .
CDR3 length: 16
J gene: TRBJ2-2
CDR3 protein: CASSYWRRTNTGELFF
CDR3 DNA: TGTGCCAGCAGTTACTGGAGGAGAACCAACACCGGGGAGCTGTTTTTT

V gene: TRBV11-2
clone size: .
D gene: .
CDR3 length: 14
J gene: TRBJ1-5
CDR3 protein: CASSSSILGDTQHF
CDR3 DNA: TGTGCCAGCAGCTCCTCCATCTTGGGCGACACCCAGCATTTT

V gene: TRBV7-9
clone size: few
D gene: TRBD2
CDR3 length: 16
J gene: TRBJ2-7
CDR3 protein: CASSLASGGAPHEQYF
CDR3 DNA: TGTGCCAGCAGCTTAGCTAGCGGGGGGGCCCCCCACGAGCAGTACTTC

V gene: TRBV4-2
clone size: .
D gene: TRBD2
CDR3 length: 17
J gene: TRBJ2-2
CDR3 protein: CASSQRGAGENTGELFF
CDR3 DNA: TGTGCCAGCAGCCAACGCGGAGCGGGGGAGAACACCGGGGAGCTGTTTTTT

V gene: TRBV19
clone size: .
D gene: TRBD1
CDR3 length: 14
J gene: TRBJ1-5
CDR3 protein: CASSPGGSNQPQHF
CDR3 DNA: TGTGCCAGTAGTCCAGGGGGCAGCAATCAGCCCCAGCATTTT

V gene: TRBV28
clone size: .
D gene: .
CDR3 length: 13
J gene: TRBJ1-2
CDR3 protein: CASSEPSYRGYTF
CDR3 DNA: TGTGCCAGCAGCGAACCCAGCTACCGGGGCTACACCTTC

V gene: TRBV2
clone size: .
D gene: TRBD1
CDR3 length: 16
J gene: TRBJ1-2
CDR3 protein: CASSARAGQGAGGYTF
CDR3 DNA: TGTGCCAGCAGTGCGCGCGCAGGTCAGGGGGCAGGTGGCTACACCTTC

V gene: TRBV7-9
clone size: .
D gene: TRBD1
CDR3 length: 14
J gene: TRBJ1-5
CDR3 protein: CASSLATGDQPQHF
CDR3 DNA: TGTGCCAGCAGCTTAGCGACAGGGGATCAGCCCCAGCATTTT

V gene: TRBV28
clone size: .
D gene: TRBD1
CDR3 length: 14
J gene: TRBJ1-1
CDR3 protein: CASSFGRGPTEAFF
CDR3 DNA: TGTGCCAGCAGTTTTGGCAGGGGGCCCACTGAAGCTTTCTTT

V gene: TRBV2
clone size: .
D gene: TRBD2
CDR3 length: 14
J gene: TRBJ2-7
CDR3 protein: CASGGASGGYEQYF
CDR3 DNA: TGTGCCAGCGGCGGGGCTAGCGGGGGCTACGAGCAGTACTTC

V gene: TRBV2
clone size: .
D gene: TRBD1
CDR3 length: 13
J gene: TRBJ2-1
CDR3 protein: CASSDNRGNEQFF
CDR3 DNA: TGTGCCAGCAGTGATAACAGGGGAAATGAGCAGTTCTTC

V gene: TRBV25-1
clone size: .
D gene: .
CDR3 length: 17
J gene: TRBJ2-1
CDR3 protein: CASSALLRGRLYNEQFF
CDR3 DNA: TGTGCCAGTAGTGCCCTTCTCAGGGGCAGACTTTACAATGAGCAGTTCTTC

V gene: TRBV7-6
clone size: .
D gene: .
CDR3 length: 16
J gene: TRBJ1-5
CDR3 protein: CASSPRGGPGDQPQHF
CDR3 DNA: TGTGCCAGCAGCCCCCGGGGCGGGCCAGGCGATCAGCCCCAGCATTTT

V gene: TRBV30
clone size: .
D gene: .
CDR3 length: 15
J gene: TRBJ2-2
CDR3 protein: CAWSRGAGVTGELFF
CDR3 DNA: TGTGCCTGGAGCAGGGGTGCAGGGGTAACCGGGGAGCTGTTTTTT

V gene: TRBV14
clone size: .
D gene: .
CDR3 length: 15
J gene: TRBJ2-7
CDR3 protein: CASSQLTDSPYEQYF
CDR3 DNA: TGTGCCAGCAGCCAACTAACAGACAGCCCCTACGAGCAGTACTTC

V gene: TRBV2
clone size: .
D gene: .
CDR3 length: 14
J gene: TRBJ2-7
CDR3 protein: CASSEIPNTYEQYF
CDR3 DNA: TGTGCCAGCAGTGAAATCCCCAATACCTACGAGCAGTACTTC

V gene: TRBV30
clone size: .
D gene: .
CDR3 length: 12
J gene: TRBJ1-5
CDR3 protein: CAWSTGGQPQHF
CDR3 DNA: TGTGCCTGGAGTACTGGAGGTCAGCCCCAGCATTTT

V gene: TRBV12-3/TRBV12-4
clone size: once
D gene: .
CDR3 length: 13
J gene: TRBJ2-3
CDR3 protein: CASGQTVTDTQYF
CDR3 DNA: TGTGCCAGTGGACAGACTGTAACAGATACGCAGTATTTT

V gene: TRBV5-4
clone size: .
D gene: .
CDR3 length: 13
J gene: TRBJ2-7
CDR3 protein: CASSPGSSYEQYF
CDR3 DNA: TGTGCCAGCAGCCCCGGCAGCTCCTACGAGCAGTACTTC

V gene: TRBV11-3
clone size: .
D gene: TRBD2
CDR3 length: 15
J gene: TRBJ2-3
CDR3 protein: CASSFSGGNTDTQYF
CDR3 DNA: TGTGCCAGCAGCTTCAGCGGGGGGAACACAGATACGCAGTATTTT

V gene: TRBV4-3
clone size: .
D gene: .
CDR3 length: 13
J gene: TRBJ1-4
CDR3 protein: CASSSLLGEKLFF
CDR3 DNA: TGCGCCAGCAGCAGCCTATTGGGGGAAAAACTGTTTTTT

V gene: TRBV7-2
clone size: .
D gene: .
CDR3 length: 15
J gene: TRBJ1-2
CDR3 protein: CASSWRRTDNYGYTF
CDR3 DNA: TGTGCCAGCAGCTGGCGCCGGACAGACAACTATGGCTACACCTTC

V gene: TRBV7-9
clone size: .
D gene: .
CDR3 length: 13
J gene: TRBJ2-3
CDR3 protein: CASSLAGSDTQYF
CDR3 DNA: TGTGCCAGCAGCTTAGCGGGTTCGGATACGCAGTATTTT

V gene: TRBV7-8
clone size: once
D gene: .
CDR3 length: 16
J gene: TRBJ2-7
CDR3 protein: CASSVRGIGSSYEQYF
CDR3 DNA: TGTGCCAGCAGCGTCAGGGGAATCGGAAGCTCCTACGAGCAGTACTTC

V gene: TRBV4-1
clone size: .
D gene: .
CDR3 length: 16
J gene: TRBJ2-5
CDR3 protein: CASSRARPGRQETQYF
CDR3 DNA: TGCGCCAGCAGCCGAGCCCGGCCGGGTCGACAAGAGACCCAGTACTTC

V gene: TRBV5-5
clone size: .
D gene: .
CDR3 length: 15
J gene: TRBJ2-7
CDR3 protein: CASSIDRESSYEQYF
CDR3 DNA: TGTGCCAGCAGCATCGACCGGGAAAGCTCCTACGAGCAGTACTTC

V gene: TRBV2
clone size: .
D gene: .
CDR3 length: 13
J gene: TRBJ2-7
CDR3 protein: CASSDSASYEQYF
CDR3 DNA: TGTGCCAGCAGTGATTCGGCCTCCTACGAGCAGTACTTC

V gene: TRBV14
clone size: .
D gene: .
CDR3 length: 16
J gene: TRBJ1-6
CDR3 protein: CASSQDLPQSNSPLHF
CDR3 DNA: TGTGCCAGCAGCCAAGATCTGCCGCAGAGTAATTCACCCCTCCACTTT

V gene: TRBV4-3
clone size: .
D gene: TRBD1
CDR3 length: 15
J gene: TRBJ1-2
CDR3 protein: CASAIKQGDGYGYTF
CDR3 DNA: TGCGCCAGCGCGATTAAACAGGGGGATGGCTATGGCTACACCTTC

V gene: TRBV5-5
clone size: .
D gene: .
CDR3 length: 14
J gene: TRBJ1-2
CDR3 protein: CASSLDPGDYGYTF
CDR3 DNA: TGTGCCAGCAGCTTGGATCCGGGGGACTATGGCTACACCTTC